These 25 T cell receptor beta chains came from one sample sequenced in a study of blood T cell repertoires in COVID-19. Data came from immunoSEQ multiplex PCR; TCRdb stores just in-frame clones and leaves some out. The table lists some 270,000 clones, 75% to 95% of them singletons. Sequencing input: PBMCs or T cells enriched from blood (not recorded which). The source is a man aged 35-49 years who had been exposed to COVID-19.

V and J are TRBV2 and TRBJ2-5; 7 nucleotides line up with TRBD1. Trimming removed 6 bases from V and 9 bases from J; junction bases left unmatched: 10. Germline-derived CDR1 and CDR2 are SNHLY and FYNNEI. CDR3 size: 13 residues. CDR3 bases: TGTGCCAGCAGAGGGGGCCAGGATGGATCCCAGTACTTC. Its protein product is CASRGGQDGSQYF. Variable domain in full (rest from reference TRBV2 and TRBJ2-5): EPEVTQTPSHQVTQMGQEVILRCVPISNHLYFYWYRQILGQKVEFLVSFYNNEISEKSEIFDDQFSVERPDGSNFTLKIRSTKLEDSAMYFCASRGGQDGSQYFGPGTRLLVL.

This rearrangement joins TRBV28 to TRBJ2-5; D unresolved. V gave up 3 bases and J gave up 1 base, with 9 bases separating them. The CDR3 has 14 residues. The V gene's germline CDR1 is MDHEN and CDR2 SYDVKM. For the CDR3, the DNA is TGTGCCAGCAGTTTTGGGCAGTTCCAAGAGACCCAGTACTTC. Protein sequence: CASSFGQFQETQYF.

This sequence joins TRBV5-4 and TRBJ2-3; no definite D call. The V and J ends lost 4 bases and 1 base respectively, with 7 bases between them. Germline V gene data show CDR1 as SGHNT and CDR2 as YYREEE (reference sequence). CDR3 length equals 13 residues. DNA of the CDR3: TGTGCCAGCAGCGTGGTCGGCACAGATACGCAGTATTTT. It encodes CASSVVGTDTQYF.

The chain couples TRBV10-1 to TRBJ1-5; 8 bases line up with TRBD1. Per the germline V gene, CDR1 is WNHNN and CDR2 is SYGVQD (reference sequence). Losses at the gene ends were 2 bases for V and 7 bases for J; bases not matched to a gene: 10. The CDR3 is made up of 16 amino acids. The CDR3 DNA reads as TGCGCCAGCAGTGAGCCCTGCAGGGGGCTTCGGCAGCCCCAGCATTTT. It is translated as CASSEPCRGLRQPQHF.

The CDR3 here is CASSPGQQNQPQHF. The CDR3 DNA follows: TGTGCCAGCTCACCAGGGCAGCAAAATCAGCCCCAGCATTTT. The chain joins TRBV18 to TRBJ1-5; D gene unclear. V was cut by 2 bases and J by 4 bases, with 9 bases left in between. The CDR3 loop spans 14 amino acids. Germline V lookup: CDR1 KGHSH, CDR2 LQKENI.

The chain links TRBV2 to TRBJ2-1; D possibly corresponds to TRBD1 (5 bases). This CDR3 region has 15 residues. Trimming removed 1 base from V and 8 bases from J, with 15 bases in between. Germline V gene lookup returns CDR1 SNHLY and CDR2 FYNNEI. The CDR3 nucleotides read TGTGCCAGCAGTGAAGGGGTTGGGGCTCGGGATGAGCAGTTCTTC. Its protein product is CASSEGVGARDEQFF.

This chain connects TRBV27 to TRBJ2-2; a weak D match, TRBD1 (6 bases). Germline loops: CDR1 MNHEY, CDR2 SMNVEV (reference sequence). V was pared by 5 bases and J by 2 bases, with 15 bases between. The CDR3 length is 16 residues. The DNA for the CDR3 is TGTGCCAGCAGTCCCATTACAGGGATCAACACCGGGGAGCTGTTTTTT. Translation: CASSPITGINTGELFF.

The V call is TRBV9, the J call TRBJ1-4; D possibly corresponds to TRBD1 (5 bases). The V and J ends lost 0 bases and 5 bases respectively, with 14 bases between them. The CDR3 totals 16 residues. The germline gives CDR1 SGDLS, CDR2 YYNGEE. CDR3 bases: TGTGCCAGCAGCGTAGAAGGAGGGGCACAGAATGAAAAACTGTTTTTT. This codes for CASSVEGGAQNEKLFF.

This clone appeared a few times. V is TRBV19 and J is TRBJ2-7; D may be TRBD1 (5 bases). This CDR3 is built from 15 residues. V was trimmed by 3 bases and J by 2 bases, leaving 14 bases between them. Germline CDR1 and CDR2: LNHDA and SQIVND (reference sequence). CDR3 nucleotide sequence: TGTGCCAGTAGTATTTCTTGGCAGGGAACCTACGAGCAGTACTTC. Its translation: CASSISWQGTYEQYF.

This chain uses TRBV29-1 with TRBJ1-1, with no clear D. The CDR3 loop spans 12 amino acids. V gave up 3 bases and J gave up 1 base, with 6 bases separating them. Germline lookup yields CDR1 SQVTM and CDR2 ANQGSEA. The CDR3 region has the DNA TGCAGCGTTGAGACGGGGAACACTGAAGCTTTCTTT. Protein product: CSVETGNTEAFF.

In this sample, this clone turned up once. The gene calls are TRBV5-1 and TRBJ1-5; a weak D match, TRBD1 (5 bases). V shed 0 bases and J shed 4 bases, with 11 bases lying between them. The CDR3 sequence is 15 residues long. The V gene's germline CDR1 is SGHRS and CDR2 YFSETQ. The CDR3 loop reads CASSLGGSVNQPQHF. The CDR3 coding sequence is TGCGCCAGCAGCTTGGGGGGCAGCGTAAATCAGCCCCAGCATTTT.

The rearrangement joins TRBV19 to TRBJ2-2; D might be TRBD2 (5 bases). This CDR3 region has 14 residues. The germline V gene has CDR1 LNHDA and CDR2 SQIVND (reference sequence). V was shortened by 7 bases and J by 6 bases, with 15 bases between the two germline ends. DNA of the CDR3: TGTGCCAGTACGAATCCGGAGGTAGCCGGGGAGCTGTTTTTT. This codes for CASTNPEVAGELFF.

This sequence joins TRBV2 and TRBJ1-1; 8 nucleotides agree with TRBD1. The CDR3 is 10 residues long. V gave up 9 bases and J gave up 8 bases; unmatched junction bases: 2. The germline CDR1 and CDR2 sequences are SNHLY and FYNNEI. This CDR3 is CARGQVEAFF. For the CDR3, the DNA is TGTGCCAGGGGACAGGTAGAAGCTTTCTTT.

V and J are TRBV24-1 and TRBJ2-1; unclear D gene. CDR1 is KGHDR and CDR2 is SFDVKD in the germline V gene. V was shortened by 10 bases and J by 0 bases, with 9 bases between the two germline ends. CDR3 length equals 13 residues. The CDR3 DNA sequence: TGTGCCACGTCCAAGAGCTCCTACAATGAGCAGTTCTTC. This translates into CATSKSSYNEQFF.

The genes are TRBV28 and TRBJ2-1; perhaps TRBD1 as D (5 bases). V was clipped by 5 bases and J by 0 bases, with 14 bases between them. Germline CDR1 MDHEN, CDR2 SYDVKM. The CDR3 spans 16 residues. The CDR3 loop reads CASSPRVGGSYNEQFF. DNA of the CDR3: TGTGCCAGCAGTCCCAGGGTCGGCGGCTCCTACAATGAGCAGTTCTTC. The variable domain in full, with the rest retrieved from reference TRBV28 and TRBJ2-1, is DVKVTQSSRYLVKRTGEKVFLECVQDMDHENMFWYRQDPGLGLRLIYFSYDVKMKEKGDIPEGYSVSREKKERFSLILESASTNQTSMYLCASSPRVGGSYNEQFFGPGTRLTVL.

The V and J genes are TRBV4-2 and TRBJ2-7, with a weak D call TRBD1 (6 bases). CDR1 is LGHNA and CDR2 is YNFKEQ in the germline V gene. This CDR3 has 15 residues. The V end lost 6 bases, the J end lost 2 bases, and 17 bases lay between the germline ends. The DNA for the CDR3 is TGTGCCAGCAGATTCAGGACAGTCCTGCCCTACGAGCAGTACTTC. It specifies CASRFRTVLPYEQYF.

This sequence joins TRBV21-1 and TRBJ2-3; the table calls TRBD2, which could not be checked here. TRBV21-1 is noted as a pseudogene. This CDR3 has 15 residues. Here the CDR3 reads CASSHPRAKTDTQYF. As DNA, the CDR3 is TGTGCCAGCAGCCACCCTCGAGCGAAAACAGATACGCAGTATTTT.

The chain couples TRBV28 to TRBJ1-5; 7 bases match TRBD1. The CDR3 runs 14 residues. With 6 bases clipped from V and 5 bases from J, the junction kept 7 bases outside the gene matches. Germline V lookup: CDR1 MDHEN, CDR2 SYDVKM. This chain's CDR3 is CASRQGSMDQPQHF. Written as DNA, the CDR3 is TGTGCCAGCAGACAGGGGTCGATGGATCAGCCCCAGCATTTT.

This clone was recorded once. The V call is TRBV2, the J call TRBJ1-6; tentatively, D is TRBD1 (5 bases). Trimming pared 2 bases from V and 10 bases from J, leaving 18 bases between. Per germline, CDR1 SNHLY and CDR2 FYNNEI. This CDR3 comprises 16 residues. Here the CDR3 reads CASSEREGQSLSPLHF. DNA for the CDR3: TGTGCCAGCAGTGAAAGGGAGGGGCAAAGCTTGTCACCCCTCCACTTT.

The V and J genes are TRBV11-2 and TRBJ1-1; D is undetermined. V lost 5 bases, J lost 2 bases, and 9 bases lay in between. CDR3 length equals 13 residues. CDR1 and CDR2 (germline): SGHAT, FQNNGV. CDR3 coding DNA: TGTGCCAGCAGCCCACTCATCAACACTGAAGCTTTCTTT. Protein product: CASSPLINTEAFF.

The CDR3 DNA reads TGTGCCAGCAGCTCAGAATTTCCGGGACAGGGGGCCCTTTCCTATGGCTACACCTTC. This sequence encodes CASSSEFPGQGALSYGYTF. V and J are TRBV5-6 and TRBJ1-2; TRBD1 agrees at 12 bases. Germline V CDR1 and CDR2: SGHDT, YYEEEE. With 3 bases clipped from V and 4 bases from J, the junction kept 16 bases outside the gene matches. The CDR3 contains 19 residues.

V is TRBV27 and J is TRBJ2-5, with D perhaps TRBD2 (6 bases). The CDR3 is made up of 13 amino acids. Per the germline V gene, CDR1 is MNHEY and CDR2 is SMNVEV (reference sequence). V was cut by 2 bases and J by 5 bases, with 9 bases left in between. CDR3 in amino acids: CASSLTGLETQYF. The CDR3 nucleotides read TGTGCCAGCAGTTTAACGGGACTCGAGACCCAGTACTTC.

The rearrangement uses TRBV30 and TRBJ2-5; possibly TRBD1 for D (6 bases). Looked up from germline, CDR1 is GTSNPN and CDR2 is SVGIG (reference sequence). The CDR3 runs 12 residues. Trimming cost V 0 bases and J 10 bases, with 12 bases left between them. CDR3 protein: CAWSVQGFYQYF. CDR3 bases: TGTGCCTGGAGTGTACAGGGTTTTTACCAGTACTTC.

The DNA of the CDR3 is TGTGCCAGCAGTTACGGGACTAGCGGTGAGCAGTTCTTC. This codes for CASSYGTSGEQFF. The rearrangement links TRBV6-6 to TRBJ2-1; TRBD2 agrees at 11 bases. Germline-derived CDR1 and CDR2 are MNHNY and SVGAGI (reference sequence). This CDR3 contains 13 residues. V trimming: 2 bases; J trimming: 9 bases; junction bases outside the gene matches: 0.

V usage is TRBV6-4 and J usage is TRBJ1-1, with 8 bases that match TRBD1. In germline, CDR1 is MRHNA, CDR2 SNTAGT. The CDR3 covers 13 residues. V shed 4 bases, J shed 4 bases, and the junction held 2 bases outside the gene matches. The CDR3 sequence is CASSGDRGTEAFF. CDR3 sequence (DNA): TGTGCCAGCAGTGGTGACAGGGGCACTGAAGCTTTCTTT.